The sequence of this T cell receptor beta chain was determined in a study of blood T cell repertoires in COVID-19. The protocol was immunoSEQ multiplex PCR, while the TCRdb copy is restricted to in-frame clones and leaves out a portion. The sample holds roughly 350,000 clones; about 90% are singletons and the top ten take about 6%. The Seattle patients joined while their infection was active and were tracked longitudinally afterward. Germline V gene lookup returns CDR1 MNHNS and CDR2 SASEGT. CDR3 size: 15 residues. The V end was cut by 2 bases, the J end by 3 bases, with 13 bases between. Sequenced input: peripheral blood. This clonotype originated in a woman in her 50s with COVID-19, enrolled during active disease. V is TRBV6-1 and J is TRBJ1-2, with D unresolved. The CDR3 bases are TGTGCCAGCAGTGAAAGGTTCACGGCGGACTATGGCTACACCTTC. Translation gives CASSERFTADYGYTF.